Listed here are 30 T cell receptor beta chains from one sample, sequenced in a study of blood T cell repertoires in COVID-19. Method: immunoSEQ multiplex PCR; TCRdb's copy keeps in-frame clones and lacks some. The sample carries around 250,000 clones, about 86% recorded once. Source material: peripheral blood. The receptors come from a man aged 60 to 75 with acute or convalescent COVID-19.

V gene TRBV6-5 combines with J gene TRBJ2-2; 7 nucleotides match TRBD2. V trimming: 5 bases; J trimming: 6 bases; junction bases outside the gene matches: 0. Per the germline V gene, CDR1 is MNHEY and CDR2 is SVGAGI. This CDR3 is 12 amino acids long. The CDR3 DNA reads TGTGCCAGCAGTCGGGGGGCCGGGGAGCTGTTTTTT. Translating gives CASSRGAGELFF.

This clone occurred a few times. The gene calls are TRBV6-5 and TRBJ1-5; 7 bases map to TRBD1. The CDR3 sequence is 14 residues long. Losses at the gene ends were 6 bases for V and 9 bases for J; bases not matched to a gene: 11. The germline V gene encodes CDR1 MNHEY and CDR2 SVGAGI. The CDR3 DNA reads TGTGCCAGCAGCATTGAGAGGGGGCATCGGCCCCAGCATTTT. Translation gives CASSIERGHRPQHF.

V and J are TRBV30 and TRBJ1-5; the D is unclear. V lost 3 bases and J lost 0, with 6 bases in between. Germline CDR1 and CDR2: GTSNPN and SVGIG (reference sequence). The CDR3 contains 13 residues. CDR3 DNA sequence: TGTGCCTGGAGCCCCGGTAGCAATCAGCCCCAGCATTTT. Translated: CAWSPGSNQPQHF.

The chain links TRBV7-3 to TRBJ2-7, with 9 bases lining up with TRBD1. Germline V gene lookup returns CDR1 SGHTA and CDR2 FQGTGA. Trimming at V came to 4 bases and at J to 6 bases, leaving 7 bases not matched to a gene. This CDR3 comprises 14 residues. The CDR3 DNA is TGTGCCAGCAGCTCGGGACAGGGAAGCGGCGAGCAGTACTTC. It encodes CASSSGQGSGEQYF.

This clone was observed a single time. V and J are TRBV6-2 or TRBV6-3 and TRBJ1-5; TRBD1 matches 9 bases. With V trimmed by 5 bases and J by 1 base, 12 bases remained unmatched. Germline V CDR1 and CDR2: MNHEY, SVGEGT. The CDR3 sequence is 18 residues long. CDR3 bases: TGTGCCAGCAGTGCATTCAACAGGGGGCCGGGGAGCAATCAGCCCCAGCATTTT. Translated, it gives CASSAFNRGPGSNQPQHF.

V is TRBV7-9 and J is TRBJ1-5; a possible D gene is TRBD1 (6 bases). V was cut by 5 bases and J by 2 bases, with 10 bases left in between. The CDR3 has 14 amino acids. Germline V lookup: CDR1 SEHNR, CDR2 FQNEAQ (reference sequence). The CDR3 DNA follows: TGTGCCAGCAGCCAGGGACAAGGCAATCAGCCCCAGCATTTT. Encoded protein: CASSQGQGNQPQHF.

This clone was counted only a few times. This chain links TRBV4-2 with TRBJ2-7; D uncertain. The germline V and J ends were trimmed by 1 base and 4 bases, with 11 bases remaining between them. Per the germline V gene, CDR1 is LGHNA and CDR2 is YNFKEQ. The CDR3 extends over 14 amino acids. The CDR3 loop is CASSQVWAWYEQYF. The CDR3 nucleotides read TGTGCCAGCAGCCAAGTTTGGGCTTGGTACGAGCAGTACTTC.

The chain joins TRBV11-3 to TRBJ1-5; 8 nucleotides line up with TRBD1. The germline gives CDR1 SGHNT, CDR2 YENEEA. The CDR3 has 19 amino acids. V lost 5 bases, J lost 1 base, and 16 bases stayed unmatched. CDR3 region: CASSLDRALWRMSNQPQHF. In DNA form, the CDR3 reads TGTGCCAGCAGCCTGGACAGGGCGCTTTGGCGGATGAGCAATCAGCCCCAGCATTTT.

This rearrangement joins TRBV29-1 to TRBJ2-2, with 8 bases that match TRBD1. CDR1 is SQVTM and CDR2 is ANQGSEA in the germline V gene. The junction had 1 base not matched to a gene; V was cut back by 4 bases and J by 0 bases. The CDR3 runs 14 residues. CDR3 sequence: CSVAGGTNTGELFF. The CDR3 DNA follows: TGCAGCGTTGCAGGGGGCACGAACACCGGGGAGCTGTTTTTT.

The chain has TRBV19 and TRBJ1-2; TRBD1 matches at 8 bases. J lost 2 bases, V lost 4 bases, and 6 bases had no gene match. The CDR3 is made up of 15 amino acids. Germline V lookup: CDR1 LNHDA, CDR2 SQIVND (reference sequence). CDR3 in DNA: TGTGCCAGTAGTACTCGGACAGGGACGAACTATGGCTACACCTTC. Its protein is CASSTRTGTNYGYTF.

The rearrangement joins TRBV5-4 to TRBJ1-2; the D gene is possibly TRBD1 (6 bases). V was shortened by 0 bases and J by 2 bases, with 11 bases between the two germline ends. The germline CDR1 and CDR2 sequences are SGHNT and YYREEE (reference sequence). The CDR3 loop spans 15 amino acids. The CDR3 DNA reads as TGTGCCAGCAGCTTGGCCCAGGGGCGGAACTATGGCTACACCTTC. It specifies CASSLAQGRNYGYTF.

The V and J genes are TRBV14 and TRBJ2-1; 14 bases agree with TRBD2. Germline V gives CDR1 SGHDN, CDR2 FVKESK. The V segment lost 6 bases and the J segment 9 bases; nucleotides outside the gene matches: 4. The CDR3 covers 14 residues. In nucleotides, the CDR3 is TGTGCCAGCAGGACTAGCGGGAGGGCCGGTGAGCAGTTCTTC. The encoded protein is CASRTSGRAGEQFF.

The chain joins TRBV28 to TRBJ2-3; D possibly corresponds to TRBD2 (5 bases). The length of the CDR3 is 13 residues. V dropped 5 bases and J dropped 4 bases, with 10 bases sitting between them. Germline CDR1 is MDHEN and CDR2 is SYDVKM. The CDR3 DNA follows: TGTGCCAGCAGTATAAATAGCGCAGATACGCAGTATTTT. It encodes CASSINSADTQYF. The whole variable domain, remainder taken from reference TRBV28 and TRBJ2-3, is DVKVTQSSRYLVKRTGEKVFLECVQDMDHENMFWYRQDPGLGLRLIYFSYDVKMKEKGDIPEGYSVSREKKERFSLILESASTNQTSMYLCASSINSADTQYFGPGTRLTVL.

This clone has only a few counts. The chain carries TRBV5-1 and TRBJ2-7; D might be TRBD2 (6 bases). Between the trimmed V and J ends, which lost 0 bases and 1 base, there was a span of 8 bases. This CDR3 has 14 amino acids. Germline CDR1 SGHRS, CDR2 YFSETQ. CDR3 coding DNA: TGCGCCAGCAGCTTGGCCGGACTATCCTACGAGCAGTACTTC. Amino acid sequence: CASSLAGLSYEQYF.

The V call is TRBV11-3, the J call TRBJ2-7; 7 bases line up with TRBD2. In germline, CDR1 is SGHNT, CDR2 YENEEA. The CDR3 extends over 15 amino acids. V was pared by 2 bases and J by 4 bases, with 8 bases of the junction left unmatched. CDR3 nucleotide sequence: TGTGCCAGCAGCTTAAATATGGCGGGAGTGTACGAGCAGTACTTC. Protein sequence: CASSLNMAGVYEQYF.

This chain uses TRBV19 with TRBJ1-2; D uncertain. With 10 bases removed from V and 8 bases from J, the gap between germline ends came to 23 bases. Germline CDR1 reads LNHDA; CDR2 reads SQIVND (reference sequence). CDR3 length: 14 residues. This CDR3 reads CATTFQAVGGGYTF. In DNA, the CDR3 is TGTGCCACCACCTTTCAAGCGGTGGGCGGCGGCTACACCTTC. Full variable domain (remainder filled in from reference TRBV19 and TRBJ1-2): DGGITQSPKYLFRKEGQNVTLSCEQNLNHDAMYWYRQDPGQGLRLIYYSQIVNDFQKGDIAEGYSVSREKKESFPLTVTSAQKNPTAFYLCATTFQAVGGGYTFGSGTRLTVV.

The sample holds a few counts of this clone. The chain recombines TRBV28 with TRBJ2-7; possibly TRBD2 for D (5 bases). Germline CDR1 and CDR2: MDHEN and SYDVKM. This CDR3 has 14 amino acids. Trimming left V 2 bases short and J 2 bases short, with 10 bases between. The CDR3 reads CASSLRGPTYEQYF. The CDR3 DNA follows: TGTGCCAGCAGTTTAAGAGGGCCCACCTACGAGCAGTACTTC.

The table lists this clone with a count of one. The chain uses TRBV11-2 and TRBJ1-3; D ambiguous. Germline CDR1 and CDR2: SGHAT and FQNNGV. V was cut by 4 bases and J by 2 bases, with 18 bases left in between. The CDR3 is made up of 17 amino acids. CDR3 bases: TGTGCCAGCAGCTGGGCCAGGTTGGACTTGGCTGGAAACACCATATATTTT. Translated, it gives CASSWARLDLAGNTIYF.

This clone has just one count. The chain employs TRBV10-3 and TRBJ1-2; TRBD1 aligns across 9 bases. CDR1 is ENHRY, CDR2 SYGVKD, per germline. There are 15 residues in the CDR3. After removal of 8 bases from V and 0 bases from J, the junction contained 7 bases not matched to a gene. CDR3 in DNA: TGTGCCATCGGCCTGACAGGGGGTCCTAACTATGGCTACACCTTC. Amino acids: CAIGLTGGPNYGYTF.

Of note for this clone: At the DNA level, this CDR3 is encoded by other sequences in the same sample as well. The rearrangement uses TRBV11-3 and TRBJ2-7; the match to TRBD2 covers 7 bases. In germline, CDR1 is SGHNT, CDR2 YENEEA. The CDR3 runs 14 residues. V lost 1 base, J lost 2 bases, and 2 bases stayed unmatched. CDR3 bases: TGTGCCAGCAGCTTAGTCGCGGGAGCCTACGAGCAGTACTTC. This sequence encodes CASSLVAGAYEQYF.

This chain uses TRBV12-3 or TRBV12-4 with TRBJ1-2; TRBD1 aligns across 7 bases. The CDR3 has 13 amino acids. V gave up 6 bases and J gave up 3 bases; unmatched junction bases: 4. As DNA, the CDR3 is TGTGCCAGCAGACCAGGGGGGCACTATGGCTACACCTTC. Translated: CASRPGGHYGYTF.

The V and J genes are TRBV20-1 and TRBJ2-4, with D perhaps matching TRBD2 (6 bases). V was pared by 3 bases and J by 0 bases, with 12 bases between. Germline values: CDR1 DFQATT, CDR2 SNEGSKA (reference sequence). There are 15 residues in the CDR3. The CDR3 spells CSASPPGVAKNIQYF. CDR3 DNA sequence: TGCAGTGCTAGTCCCCCGGGGGTAGCCAAAAACATTCAGTACTTC.

This clone was counted between two and nine times. The V gene is TRBV5-8, the J gene TRBJ1-1; no clear D. Trimming cost V 2 bases and J 4 bases, with 9 bases left between them. This CDR3 has 13 amino acids. The germline V gene has CDR1 SGHTS and CDR2 YDEGEE. The CDR3 nucleotides read TGTGCCAGCAGCTTTAGGAGAGCCACTGAAGCTTTCTTT. Its translation is CASSFRRATEAFF.

The rearrangement uses TRBV20-1 and TRBJ2-7; D is unclear. In germline, CDR1 is DFQATT, CDR2 SNEGSKA (reference sequence). The V end lost 3 bases, the J end lost 0 bases, and 9 bases lay between the germline ends. This CDR3 has 13 amino acids. The CDR3 coding sequence is TGCAGTGCTAGTCGGGTGGGCTCCTACGAGCAGTACTTC. It encodes CSASRVGSYEQYF.

The chain uses TRBV11-1 and TRBJ1-1, with unresolved D. This CDR3 spans 14 amino acids. Trimming left V 8 bases short and J 1 base short, with 14 bases between. The V gene's germline CDR1 is SGHAT and CDR2 FQDESV (reference sequence). The DNA of the CDR3 is TGTGCCAGCCTTCCAGCGAGTAGGAACACTGAAGCTTTCTTT. Protein: CASLPASRNTEAFF.

J is TRBJ1-5 and V is TRBV2; D is ambiguous. Trimming cost V 3 bases and J 4 bases, with 10 bases left between them. The CDR3 has 14 amino acids. The V gene's germline CDR1 is SNHLY and CDR2 FYNNEI. In nucleotides, the CDR3 is TGTGCCAGCAGTGACGGGGTAATGAATCAGCCCCAGCATTTT. This translates into CASSDGVMNQPQHF.

V gene TRBV5-8 combines with J gene TRBJ1-1, with a weak D call TRBD1 (6 bases). Germline-derived CDR1 and CDR2 are SGHTS and YDEGEE. The length of the CDR3 is 14 residues. Trimming stripped 6 bases from V and 4 bases from J, with 16 bases between. DNA for the CDR3: TGTGCCAGCAACCTACTACAGGGTACCACTGAAGCTTTCTTT. It yields the protein CASNLLQGTTEAFF.

J is TRBJ1-1 and V is TRBV19; 8 bases align to TRBD1. The V gene end was trimmed by 8 bases and the J gene end by 0 bases; junction bases not matched to a gene: 8. In germline, CDR1 is LNHDA, CDR2 SQIVND (reference sequence). The CDR3 length is 15 residues. CDR3 sequence reads: CASGRTGTMNTEAFF. CDR3 DNA sequence: TGTGCCAGTGGAAGGACAGGGACCATGAACACTGAAGCTTTCTTT. Looking up the rest from reference TRBV19 and TRBJ1-1 gives the full variable domain: DGGITQSPKYLFRKEGQNVTLSCEQNLNHDAMYWYRQDPGQGLRLIYYSQIVNDFQKGDIAEGYSVSREKKESFPLTVTSAQKNPTAFYLCASGRTGTMNTEAFFGQGTRLTVV.

This rearrangement joins TRBV11-3 to TRBJ2-3, with TRBD2 matching 10 bases. The CDR3 covers 16 residues. V shed 1 base and J 6 bases; nucleotides not matched to a gene: 7. Looked up from germline, CDR1 is SGHNT and CDR2 is YENEEA. The CDR3 loop is CASSLGASGRVDTQYF. The CDR3 DNA follows: TGTGCCAGCAGCTTAGGGGCTAGCGGGAGAGTGGATACGCAGTATTTT.

The chain carries TRBV9 and TRBJ1-2; D is uncertain. The CDR3 has 13 amino acids. CDR1 SGDLS and CDR2 YYNGEE come from the germline V gene. V was pared by 3 bases and J by 7 bases, with 13 bases between. The CDR3 region has the DNA TGTGCCAGCAGCGACGCCCAGGTGTCTGGCTACACCTTC. Protein product: CASSDAQVSGYTF. Variable domain in full (rest from reference TRBV9 and TRBJ1-2): DSGVTQTPKHLITATGQRVTLRCSPRSGDLSVYWYQQSLDQGLQFLIQYYNGEERAKGNILERFSAQQFPDLHSELNLSSLELGDSALYFCASSDAQVSGYTFGSGTRLTVV.